The 15 T cell receptor beta chains below all came from one sample that was sequenced in a study of blood T cell repertoires in COVID-19. Method: immunoSEQ multiplex PCR; TCRdb's copy keeps in-frame clones and lacks some. In the table there are around 450,000 clones, 87% of which are singletons. The sequenced sample consisted of PBMCs or T cells enriched from blood (not recorded which). All receptors derive from a young woman who had recovered from COVID-19.

This clone was detected a few times. The chain is built from TRBV5-6 and TRBJ1-6, with D possibly matching TRBD1 (5 bases). The V end was cut by 1 base, the J end by 8 bases, with 10 bases between. There are 14 residues in the CDR3. Germline CDR1 is SGHDT and CDR2 is YYEEEE. In DNA form, the CDR3 reads TGTGCCAGCAGCTTGAGGGGATATGATTCACCCCTCCACTTT. Its translation is CASSLRGYDSPLHF.

The chain combines TRBV29-1 with TRBJ1-4, with TRBD1 matching over 8 bases. Germline CDR1 is SQVTM and CDR2 is ANQGSEA. Trimming cost V 7 bases and J 8 bases; bases outside gene matches: 15. The CDR3 runs 15 residues. The CDR3 bases are TGCAGCGGCCTAAATACAGGGGGAGCAGGAGAAAAACTGTTTTTT. It specifies CSGLNTGGAGEKLFF.

There are a few counts of this clone. The chain combines TRBV14 with TRBJ1-5; 7 positions match TRBD1. J gave up 5 bases and V 4 bases, and 2 bases lay outside the gene matches. The CDR3 consists of 13 residues. Germline values: CDR1 SGHDN, CDR2 FVKESK. The CDR3 region has the DNA TGTGCCAGCAGCCTCCAGGGGGATCAGCCCCAGCATTTT. The encoded protein is CASSLQGDQPQHF.

The CDR3 sequence is CASSQAWSGIYEQYF. The CDR3 DNA reads as TGCGCCAGCAGCCAAGCTTGGTCAGGGATCTACGAGCAGTACTTC. The V gene is TRBV4-1, the J gene TRBJ2-7, with TRBD1 as a possible D gene (5 bases). V lost 1 base and J lost 3, with 13 bases in between. Germline values: CDR1 MGHRA, CDR2 YSYEKL. The CDR3 sequence is 15 residues long.

The chain uses TRBV5-1 and TRBJ1-6, with 7 bases lining up with TRBD1. The CDR3 covers 15 residues. With 4 bases clipped from V and 7 bases from J, the junction kept 8 bases outside the gene matches. Germline lookup yields CDR1 SGHRS and CDR2 YFSETQ. DNA of the CDR3: TGCGCCAGCAGCCCGGATGGGACAGCGAATTCACCCCTCCACTTT. Its translation: CASSPDGTANSPLHF.

V and J are TRBV29-1 and TRBJ1-2; 10 nucleotides match TRBD1. This CDR3 region has 13 residues. Germline V CDR1 and CDR2: SQVTM, ANQGSEA. CDR3 bases: TGCAGTTCTGCCGGGACAGGGGTCTATGGCTACACCTTC. Protein: CSSAGTGVYGYTF.

V is TRBV6-5 and J is TRBJ1-5, with unresolved D. The germline V gene has CDR1 MNHEY and CDR2 SVGAGI. The ends were cut back, 10 bases at V and 3 bases at J, with 13 bases in the middle. The CDR3 sequence is 13 residues long. The CDR3 sequence is CATVVENNQPQHF. The CDR3 DNA sequence: TGTGCCACGGTCGTGGAGAACAATCAGCCCCAGCATTTT.

This chain uses TRBV25-1 with TRBJ2-3, with D maybe TRBD1 (6 bases). This CDR3 is built from 12 residues. Trimming left V 10 bases short and J 1 base short, with 9 bases between. CDR1 and CDR2 from the germline V gene are MGHDK and SYGVNS. The CDR3 DNA follows: TGTGCCACTAACAGGGGCACAGATACGCAGTATTTT. Amino acid sequence: CATNRGTDTQYF.

The V gene is TRBV19, the J gene TRBJ1-3; D is unclear. The length of the CDR3 is 18 residues. The germline V gene has CDR1 LNHDA and CDR2 SQIVND (reference sequence). V lost 3 bases to trimming and J lost 0 bases, with 18 bases between them. The DNA for the CDR3 is TGTGCCAGTAGTATCACATGGGAGTCCTTGAGCTCTGGAAACACCATATATTTT. Amino acid sequence: CASSITWESLSSGNTIYF. The variable domain in full, completed from reference TRBV19 and TRBJ1-3, reads DGGITQSPKYLFRKEGQNVTLSCEQNLNHDAMYWYRQDPGQGLRLIYYSQIVNDFQKGDIAEGYSVSREKKESFPLTVTSAQKNPTAFYLCASSITWESLSSGNTIYFGEGSWLTVV.

This clone was detected a few times. The gene calls are TRBV5-6 and TRBJ2-1, with D perhaps matching TRBD2 (6 bases). CDR3 size: 10 residues. Trimming stripped 7 bases from V and 7 bases from J, with 6 bases between. Germline V gene sequence: CDR1 SGHDT, CDR2 YYEEEE. For the CDR3, the DNA is TGTGCCAGCGGACTAAATGAGCAGTTCTTC. Translated, it gives CASGLNEQFF.

V and J are TRBV20-1 and TRBJ2-1, with D unclear. V was pared by 7 bases and J by 6 bases, with 10 bases between. CDR1 and CDR2 (germline): DFQATT, SNEGSKA (reference sequence). The CDR3 runs 11 residues. The CDR3 nucleotides are TGCAGTGGTACGGTTTTCAATGAGCAGTTCTTC. Translated: CSGTVFNEQFF.

This chain uses TRBV15 with TRBJ2-3; 11 bases map to TRBD2. The CDR3 is 13 amino acids. Germline V gene sequence: CDR1 LNHNV, CDR2 YYDKDF (reference sequence). Unmatched junction bases numbered 4, after V lost 1 base and J lost 13 bases. The CDR3 coding sequence is TGTGCCACCAGCAGAGGACTAGCGGGGAGGGAGTATTTT. Residues: CATSRGLAGREYF.

The V and J genes are TRBV20-1 and TRBJ2-3; 7 bases match TRBD2. CDR1 and CDR2 from the germline V gene are DFQATT and SNEGSKA (reference sequence). Trimming took 3 bases from V and 0 from J; bases not matched to a gene: 12. This CDR3 has 17 amino acids. The CDR3 loop is CSASGGGGRSSTDTQYF. CDR3 sequence (DNA): TGCAGTGCTAGTGGGGGGGGAGGGAGATCTAGCACAGATACGCAGTATTTT.

The V gene is TRBV11-2, the J gene TRBJ2-3; D is unclear. The CDR3 has 12 amino acids. CDR1 is SGHAT, CDR2 FQNNGV, per germline. Deletions cut 4 bases from V and 3 bases from J, with 5 bases between. The CDR3 DNA is TGTGCCAGCAGCTCCATTACAGATACGCAGTATTTT. Protein: CASSSITDTQYF.

The CDR3 protein is CAWSSVDRGYF. For the CDR3, the DNA is TGTGCCTGGAGTTCCGTAGACAGGGGTTACTTC. This chain links TRBV30 with TRBJ2-7; TRBD1 matches at 8 bases. V lost 2 bases and J lost 13; bases outside the gene matches: 7. The CDR3 has 11 amino acids. Per the germline V gene, CDR1 is GTSNPN and CDR2 is SVGIG (reference sequence). Combining the CDR3 with reference TRBV30 and TRBJ2-7 gives the whole variable domain SQTIHQWPATLVQPVGSPLSLECTVEGTSNPNLYWYRQAAGRGLQLLFYSVGIGQISSEVPQNLSASRPQDRQFILSSKKLLLSDSGFYLCAWSSVDRGYFGPGTRLTVT.